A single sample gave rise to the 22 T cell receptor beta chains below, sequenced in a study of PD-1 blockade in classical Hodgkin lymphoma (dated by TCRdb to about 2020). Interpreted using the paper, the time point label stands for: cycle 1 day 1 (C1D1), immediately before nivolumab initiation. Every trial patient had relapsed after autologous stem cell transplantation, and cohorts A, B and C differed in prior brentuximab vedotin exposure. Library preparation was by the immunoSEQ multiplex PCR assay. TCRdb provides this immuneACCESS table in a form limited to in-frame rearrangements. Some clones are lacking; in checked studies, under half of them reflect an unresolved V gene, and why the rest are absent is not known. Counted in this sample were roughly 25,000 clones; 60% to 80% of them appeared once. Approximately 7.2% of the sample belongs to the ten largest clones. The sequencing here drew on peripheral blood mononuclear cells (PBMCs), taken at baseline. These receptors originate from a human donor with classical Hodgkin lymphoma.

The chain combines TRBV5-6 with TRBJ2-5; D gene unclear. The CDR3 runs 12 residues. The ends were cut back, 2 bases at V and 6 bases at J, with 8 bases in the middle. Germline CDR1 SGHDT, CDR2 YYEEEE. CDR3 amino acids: CASSLGRKTQYF. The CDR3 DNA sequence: TGTGCCAGCAGCTTAGGAAGGAAGACCCAGTACTTC. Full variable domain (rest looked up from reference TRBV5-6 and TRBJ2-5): DAGVTQSPTHLIKTRGQQVTLRCSPKSGHDTVSWYQQALGQGPQFIFQYYEEEERQRGNFPDRFSGHQFPNYSSELNVNALLLGDSALYLCASSLGRKTQYFGPGTRLLVL.

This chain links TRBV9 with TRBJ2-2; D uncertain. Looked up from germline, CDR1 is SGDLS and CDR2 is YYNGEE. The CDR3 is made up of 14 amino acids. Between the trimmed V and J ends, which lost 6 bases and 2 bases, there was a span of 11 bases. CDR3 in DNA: TGTGCCAGCAAACGGTCACCAAACACCGGGGAGCTGTTTTTT. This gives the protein CASKRSPNTGELFF.

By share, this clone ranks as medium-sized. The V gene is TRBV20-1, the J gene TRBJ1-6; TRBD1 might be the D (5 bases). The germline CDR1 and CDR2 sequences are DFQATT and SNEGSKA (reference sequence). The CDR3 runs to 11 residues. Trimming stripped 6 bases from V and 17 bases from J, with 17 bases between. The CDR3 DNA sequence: TGCAGTGCCGGGACCGCGAGGGGCATCCACTTT. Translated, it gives CSAGTARGIHF.

The CDR3 reads CAWRKGAGGYTF. The DNA of the CDR3 is TGTGCCTGGAGGAAGGGGGCAGGTGGCTACACCTTC. The J gene is TRBJ1-2, the V gene TRBV30; 7 nucleotides agree with TRBD1. With V trimmed by 3 bases and J by 7 bases, 5 bases remained unmatched. The CDR3 is 12 residues long. In germline, CDR1 is GTSNPN, CDR2 SVGIG (reference sequence).

The CDR3 protein is CASSQDPREHHFYEKLFF. The CDR3 DNA is TGCGCCAGCAGCCAAGATCCCCGGGAACACCATTTCTATGAAAAACTGTTTTTT. V and J are TRBV4-1 and TRBJ1-4; D unclear. CDR1 is MGHRA, CDR2 YSYEKL, per germline. Trimming took 0 bases from V and 6 from J, leaving 20 bases between them. The CDR3 runs to 18 residues.

CDR3 region: CASTKRGVGYEQYF. The CDR3 region has the DNA TGTGCCAGCACGAAACGAGGGGTCGGCTACGAGCAGTACTTC. V gene TRBV6-4 combines with J gene TRBJ2-7, with D tentatively TRBD1 or TRBD2 (5 bases each). The CDR3 is made up of 14 amino acids. Looked up from germline, CDR1 is MRHNA and CDR2 is SNTAGT. Trimming took 7 bases from V and 3 from J, leaving 16 bases between them.

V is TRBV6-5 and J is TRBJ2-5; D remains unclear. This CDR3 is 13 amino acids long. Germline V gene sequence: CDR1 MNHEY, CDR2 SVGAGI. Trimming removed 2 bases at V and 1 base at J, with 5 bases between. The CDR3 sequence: CASSYGIQETQYF. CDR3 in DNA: TGTGCCAGCAGTTACGGGATCCAAGAGACCCAGTACTTC.

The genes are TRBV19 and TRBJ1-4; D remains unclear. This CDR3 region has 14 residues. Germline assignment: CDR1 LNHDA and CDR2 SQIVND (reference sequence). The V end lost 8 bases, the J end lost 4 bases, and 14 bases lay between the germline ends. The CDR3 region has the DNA TGTGCCAGTTCTGGAGGTAGAGATAATGAAAAACTGTTTTTT. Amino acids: CASSGGRDNEKLFF. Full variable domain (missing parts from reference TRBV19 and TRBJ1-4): DGGITQSPKYLFRKEGQNVTLSCEQNLNHDAMYWYRQDPGQGLRLIYYSQIVNDFQKGDIAEGYSVSREKKESFPLTVTSAQKNPTAFYLCASSGGRDNEKLFFGSGTQLSVL.

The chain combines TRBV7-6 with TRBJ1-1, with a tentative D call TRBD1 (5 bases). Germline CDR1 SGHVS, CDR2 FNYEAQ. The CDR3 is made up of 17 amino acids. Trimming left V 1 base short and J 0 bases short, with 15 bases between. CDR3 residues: CASSLVFSRQLNTEAFF. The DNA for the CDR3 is TGTGCCAGCAGCTTAGTGTTTTCGAGACAGCTGAACACTGAAGCTTTCTTT.

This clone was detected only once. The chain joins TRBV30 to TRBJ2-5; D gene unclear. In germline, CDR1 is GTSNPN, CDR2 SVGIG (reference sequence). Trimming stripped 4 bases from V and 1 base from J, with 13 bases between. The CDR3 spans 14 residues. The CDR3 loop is CAWTYGRVQETQYF. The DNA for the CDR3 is TGTGCCTGGACCTATGGTCGGGTCCAAGAGACCCAGTACTTC. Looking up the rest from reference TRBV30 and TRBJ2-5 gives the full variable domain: SQTIHQWPATLVQPVGSPLSLECTVEGTSNPNLYWYRQAAGRGLQLLFYSVGIGQISSEVPQNLSASRPQDRQFILSSKKLLLSDSGFYLCAWTYGRVQETQYFGPGTRLLVL.

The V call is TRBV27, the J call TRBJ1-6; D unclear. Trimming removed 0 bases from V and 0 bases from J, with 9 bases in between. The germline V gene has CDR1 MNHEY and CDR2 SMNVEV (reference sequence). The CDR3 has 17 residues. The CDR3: CASSLSRRGSYNSPLHF. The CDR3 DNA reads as TGTGCCAGCAGTTTATCGAGACGTGGCTCCTATAATTCACCCCTCCACTTT.

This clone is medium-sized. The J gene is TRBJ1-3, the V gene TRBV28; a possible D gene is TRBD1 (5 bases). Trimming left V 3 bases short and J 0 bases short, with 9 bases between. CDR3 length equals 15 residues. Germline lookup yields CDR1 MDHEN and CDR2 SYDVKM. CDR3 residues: CASSFGGSSGNTIYF. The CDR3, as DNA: TGTGCCAGCAGTTTTGGGGGATCCTCTGGAAACACCATATATTTT.

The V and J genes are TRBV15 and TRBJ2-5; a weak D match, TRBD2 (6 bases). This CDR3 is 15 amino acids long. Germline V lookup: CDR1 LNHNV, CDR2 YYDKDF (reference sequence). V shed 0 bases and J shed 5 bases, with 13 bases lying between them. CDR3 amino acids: CATSRDFGGIETQYF. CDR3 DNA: TGTGCCACCAGCAGAGATTTTGGGGGGATTGAGACCCAGTACTTC. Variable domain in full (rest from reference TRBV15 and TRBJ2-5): DAMVIQNPRYQVTQFGKPVTLSCSQTLNHNVMYWYQQKSSQAPKLLFHYYDKDFNNEADTPDNFQSRRPNTSFCFLDIRSPGLGDTAMYLCATSRDFGGIETQYFGPGTRLLVL.

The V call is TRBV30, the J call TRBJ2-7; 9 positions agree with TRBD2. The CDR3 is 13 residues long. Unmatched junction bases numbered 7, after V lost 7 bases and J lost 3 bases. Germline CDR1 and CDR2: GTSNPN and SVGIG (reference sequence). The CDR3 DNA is TGTGCCTCGATAGCGGGGGAAAACTACGAGCAGTACTTC. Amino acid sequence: CASIAGENYEQYF.

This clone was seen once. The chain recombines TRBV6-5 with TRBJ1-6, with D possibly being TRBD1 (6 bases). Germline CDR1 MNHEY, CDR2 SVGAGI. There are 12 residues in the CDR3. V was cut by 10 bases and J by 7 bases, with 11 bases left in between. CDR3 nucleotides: TGTGCCACAGGGGAGGGAAATTCACCCCTCCACTTT. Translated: CATGEGNSPLHF.

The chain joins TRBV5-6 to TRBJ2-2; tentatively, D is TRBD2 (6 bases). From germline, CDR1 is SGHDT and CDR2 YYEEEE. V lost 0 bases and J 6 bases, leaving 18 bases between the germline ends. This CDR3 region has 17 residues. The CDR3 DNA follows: TGTGCCAGCAGCTTGGCCGGAGGGGCGGGTAGGGCCGGGGAGCTGTTTTTT. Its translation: CASSLAGGAGRAGELFF.

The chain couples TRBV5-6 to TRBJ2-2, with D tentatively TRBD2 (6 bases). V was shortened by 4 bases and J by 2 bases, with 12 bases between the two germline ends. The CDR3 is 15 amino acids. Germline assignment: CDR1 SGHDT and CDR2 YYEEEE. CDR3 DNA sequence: TGTGCCAGCAGCCTGGGACTTCTAAACACCGGGGAGCTGTTTTTT. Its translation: CASSLGLLNTGELFF.

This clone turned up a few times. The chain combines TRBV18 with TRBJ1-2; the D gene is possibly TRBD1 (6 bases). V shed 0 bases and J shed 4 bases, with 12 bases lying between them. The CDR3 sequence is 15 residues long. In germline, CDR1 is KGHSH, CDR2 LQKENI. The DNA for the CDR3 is TGTGCCAGCTCACCACCGGGGGGCTATAGCTATGGCTACACCTTC. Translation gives CASSPPGGYSYGYTF.

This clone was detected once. CDR3 in amino acids: CAISDVHTDTNEKLFF. For the CDR3, the DNA is TGTGCCATCAGTGACGTTCACACGGACACGAATGAAAAACTGTTTTTT. This chain links TRBV10-3 with TRBJ1-4; D may be TRBD1 (5 bases). Trimming took 3 bases from V and 5 from J, leaving 16 bases between them. The CDR3 sequence is 16 residues long. The germline V gene has CDR1 ENHRY and CDR2 SYGVKD.

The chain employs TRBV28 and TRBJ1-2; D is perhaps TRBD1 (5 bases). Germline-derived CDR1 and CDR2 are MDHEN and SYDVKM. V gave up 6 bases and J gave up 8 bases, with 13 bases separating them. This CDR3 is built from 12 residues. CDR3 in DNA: TGTGCCAGCAGCCCCCCGGGACGAGGCTACACCTTC. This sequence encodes CASSPPGRGYTF.

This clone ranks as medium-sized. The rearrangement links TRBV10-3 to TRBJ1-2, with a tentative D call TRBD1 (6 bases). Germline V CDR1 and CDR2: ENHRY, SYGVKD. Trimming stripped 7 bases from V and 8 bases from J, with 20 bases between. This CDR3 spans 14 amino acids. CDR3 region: CAINPGTQLGGYTF. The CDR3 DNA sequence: TGTGCCATCAATCCCGGGACACAATTGGGGGGCTACACCTTC.

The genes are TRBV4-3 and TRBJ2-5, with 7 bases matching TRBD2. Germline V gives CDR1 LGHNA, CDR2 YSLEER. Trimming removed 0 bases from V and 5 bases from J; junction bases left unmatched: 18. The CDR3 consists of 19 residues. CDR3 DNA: TGCGCCAGCAGCCAAGATAGGGGAGGTGGGGCTAGCGGACGGGAGACCCAGTACTTC. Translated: CASSQDRGGGASGRETQYF.